This entry lists 18 T cell receptor beta chains sequenced from one sample in a study of identifying expanded T cells in peripheral blood. Clones were read by immunoSEQ multiplex PCR, and TCRdb kept only the in-frame ones, dropping some. Here the sample spans nearly 60,000 clones, over 85% being singletons. Sequenced input: blood. Receptors originate from a person aged 18 to 75 in good health.

This chain uses TRBV11-2 with TRBJ2-3, with 7 nucleotides matching TRBD2. V shed 6 bases, J shed 0 bases, and the junction held 15 bases outside the gene matches. From germline, CDR1 is SGHAT and CDR2 FQNNGV. The CDR3 is 18 residues long. In nucleotides, the CDR3 is TGTGCCAGCAGGTCACCACGCGGGGGTCCAACTAGCACAGATACGCAGTATTTT. Translated: CASRSPRGGPTSTDTQYF.

The V and J genes are TRBV4-2 and TRBJ2-1, with 7 bases fitting TRBD1. This CDR3 is 21 amino acids long. V dropped 2 bases and J dropped 1; count of bases not matched to a gene: 20. The germline V gene has CDR1 LGHNA and CDR2 YNFKEQ. DNA for the CDR3: TGTGCCAGCAGCCAAAGGGTTACAGGGGACCTCCTAGCAGCTTCCTACAATGAGCAGTTCTTC. As protein: CASSQRVTGDLLAASYNEQFF.

The chain uses TRBV7-2 and TRBJ1-2; D ambiguous. V lost 3 bases to trimming and J lost 0 bases, with 5 bases between them. The CDR3 contains 13 residues. Germline lookup yields CDR1 SGHTA and CDR2 FQGNSA. The CDR3 here is CASSFDTNYGYTF. CDR3 nucleotides: TGTGCCAGCAGCTTTGACACTAACTATGGCTACACCTTC.

The rearrangement uses TRBV9 and TRBJ2-1; no reliable D call. The CDR3 runs to 15 residues. The germline gives CDR1 SGDLS, CDR2 YYNGEE. Trimming stripped 0 bases from V and 4 bases from J, with 11 bases between. CDR3 coding DNA: TGTGCCAGCAGCGTAGCACTACCGTTTTACAATGAGCAGTTCTTC. Translating gives CASSVALPFYNEQFF. The whole variable domain, filled in from reference TRBV9 and TRBJ2-1, reads DSGVTQTPKHLITATGQRVTLRCSPRSGDLSVYWYQQSLDQGLQFLIQYYNGEERAKGNILERFSAQQFPDLHSELNLSSLELGDSALYFCASSVALPFYNEQFFGPGTRLTVL.

This clone has a single count. V and J are TRBV5-1 and TRBJ1-4, with 8 bases matching TRBD1. J gave up 2 bases and V 0 bases, and 3 bases lay outside the gene matches. Germline assignment: CDR1 SGHRS and CDR2 YFSETQ. This CDR3 is 16 amino acids long. The CDR3 coding sequence is TGCGCCAGCAGCTTGGGACAGGGGCATACTAATGAAAAACTGTTTTTT. Translated: CASSLGQGHTNEKLFF. Based on the CDR3 plus reference TRBV5-1 and TRBJ1-4, the full variable domain is KAGVTQTPRYLIKTRGQQVTLSCSPISGHRSVSWYQQTPGQGLQFLFEYFSETQRNKGNFPGRFSGRQFSNSRSEMNVSTLELGDSALYLCASSLGQGHTNEKLFFGSGTQLSVL.

The V and J genes are TRBV18 and TRBJ2-5; tentatively, D is TRBD1 (6 bases). V lost 6 bases and J lost 0, with 17 bases in between. This CDR3 has 16 amino acids. Germline V gene data show CDR1 as KGHSH and CDR2 as LQKENI. The CDR3 spells CASSTNPGTNQETQYF. The CDR3 nucleotides read TGTGCCAGCTCGACAAATCCCGGGACAAACCAAGAGACCCAGTACTTC.

The chain carries TRBV30 and TRBJ2-2; perhaps TRBD2 as D (6 bases). In germline, CDR1 is GTSNPN, CDR2 SVGIG (reference sequence). The CDR3 is made up of 12 amino acids. The V and J ends lost 3 bases and 6 bases respectively, with 8 bases between them. The CDR3 coding sequence is TGTGCCTGGAGCTGGGAGGCCGGGGAGCTGTTTTTT. Translating it yields CAWSWEAGELFF.

The V gene is TRBV9, the J gene TRBJ2-2; TRBD1 matches 10 bases. The CDR3 is made up of 17 amino acids. V lost 2 bases, J lost 2 bases, and 6 bases stayed unmatched. Germline V lookup: CDR1 SGDLS, CDR2 YYNGEE. CDR3: CASSVPRQGANTGELFF. CDR3 bases: TGTGCCAGCAGCGTCCCACGACAGGGGGCAAACACCGGGGAGCTGTTTTTT.

The chain uses TRBV7-9 and TRBJ2-2; D possibly corresponds to TRBD2 (6 bases). Germline values: CDR1 SEHNR, CDR2 FQNEAQ (reference sequence). V lost 3 bases and J 2 bases, leaving 22 bases between the germline ends. The CDR3 is 19 residues long. The CDR3 here is CASSFDTWRRRANTGELFF. The CDR3 DNA is TGTGCCAGCAGCTTTGATACGTGGCGCAGGAGGGCTAACACCGGGGAGCTGTTTTTT.

The chain uses TRBV19 and TRBJ1-3, with D possibly being TRBD1 (5 bases). The germline gives CDR1 LNHDA, CDR2 SQIVND (reference sequence). V was trimmed by 8 bases and J by 6 bases, leaving 14 bases between them. The CDR3 is 13 residues long. CDR3 region: CASGDSNLNTIYF. CDR3 nucleotide sequence: TGTGCCAGTGGAGACAGCAACCTAAACACCATATATTTT.

The chain combines TRBV5-1 with TRBJ1-2; unclear D gene. The V gene lost 0 bases and the J gene lost 8 bases, with 14 bases spanning the gap. Germline V gives CDR1 SGHRS, CDR2 YFSETQ. This CDR3 contains 14 residues. For the CDR3, the DNA is TGCGCCAGCAGCTTGGTCTGGGCTTCAGACGGCTACACCTTC. This sequence encodes CASSLVWASDGYTF.

This rearrangement joins TRBV19 to TRBJ2-3; no definite D call. V was clipped by 4 bases and J by 5 bases, with 10 bases between them. The CDR3 spans 13 residues. The germline gives CDR1 LNHDA, CDR2 SQIVND (reference sequence). CDR3 sequence reads: CASSKSNLDTQYF. CDR3 coding DNA: TGTGCCAGTAGTAAGAGTAATTTAGATACGCAGTATTTT.

This sequence joins TRBV21-1 and TRBJ2-4; the table's D call, TRBD2, has no DNA check behind it. TRBV21-1 is described as a pseudogene. The CDR3 totals 17 residues. CDR3 region: CASSKRVCNSGRNHQYF. Here the CDR3 DNA reads TGTGCCAGCAGCAAACGGGTTTGTAATAGCGGGAGAAATCATCAGTACTTC.

J is TRBJ2-7 and V is TRBV7-9; possibly TRBD2 for D (6 bases). Germline loops: CDR1 SEHNR, CDR2 FQNEAQ (reference sequence). V gave up 6 bases and J gave up 5 bases, with 20 bases separating them. This CDR3 spans 15 amino acids. The CDR3 loop is CASSFRGTESDEQYF. CDR3 in DNA: TGTGCCAGCAGTTTTAGAGGGACTGAGTCGGACGAGCAGTACTTC. The variable domain in full, completed from reference TRBV7-9 and TRBJ2-7, reads DTGVSQNPRHKITKRGQNVTFRCDPISEHNRLYWYRQTLGQGPEFLTYFQNEAQLEKSRLLSDRFSAERPKGSFSTLEIQRTEQGDSAMYLCASSFRGTESDEQYFGPGTRLTVT.

This sequence joins TRBV27 and TRBJ2-1; perhaps TRBD1 as D (6 bases). The V gene's germline CDR1 is MNHEY and CDR2 SMNVEV (reference sequence). CDR3 length equals 14 residues. V dropped 2 bases and J dropped 9 bases, with 14 bases sitting between them. CDR3 sequence (DNA): TGTGCCAGCAGTTTACAGGGGCGTGGGGGTGAGCAGTTCTTC. It encodes CASSLQGRGGEQFF.

V and J are TRBV7-8 and TRBJ2-4, with TRBD1 matching 7 bases. The germline CDR1 and CDR2 sequences are SGHVS and FQNEAQ. The CDR3 spans 12 residues. V lost 0 bases and J lost 16; bases outside the gene matches: 6. The CDR3: CASSLAQGVPYF. The CDR3 coding sequence is TGTGCCAGCAGCTTAGCCCAGGGGGTCCCTTACTTC.

This clone was detected only a few times. The genes are TRBV6-1 and TRBJ1-4, with D perhaps matching TRBD1 (6 bases). Germline lookup yields CDR1 MNHNS and CDR2 SASEGT. V was cut by 6 bases and J by 5 bases, with 10 bases left in between. The length of the CDR3 is 13 residues. The DNA for the CDR3 is TGTGCCAGCAGCTTAGGACAGAATGAAAAACTGTTTTTT. Protein product: CASSLGQNEKLFF.

The chain recombines TRBV11-2 with TRBJ1-2; D might be TRBD1 (6 bases). The CDR3 is 16 amino acids. Germline V gene sequence: CDR1 SGHAT, CDR2 FQNNGV. Trimming took off 5 bases at V and 4 bases at J, with 20 bases between the two ends. The CDR3 is CASSPIRRGQSYGYTF. The CDR3 DNA is TGTGCCAGCAGCCCGATTCGGCGGGGGCAATCCTATGGCTACACCTTC.